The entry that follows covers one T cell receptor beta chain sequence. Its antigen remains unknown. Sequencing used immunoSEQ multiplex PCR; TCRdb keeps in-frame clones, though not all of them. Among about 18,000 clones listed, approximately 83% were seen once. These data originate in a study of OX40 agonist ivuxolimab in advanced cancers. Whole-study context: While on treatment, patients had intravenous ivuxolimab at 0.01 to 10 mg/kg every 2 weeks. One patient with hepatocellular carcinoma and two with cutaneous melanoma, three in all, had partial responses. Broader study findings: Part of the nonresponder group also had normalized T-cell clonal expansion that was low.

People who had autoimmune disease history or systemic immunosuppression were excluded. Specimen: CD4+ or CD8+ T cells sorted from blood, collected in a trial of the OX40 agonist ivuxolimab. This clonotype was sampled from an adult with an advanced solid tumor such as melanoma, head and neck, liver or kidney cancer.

The chain's CDR3 is CASSPGDSSSSYNEQFF. CDR3 nucleotide sequence: TGTGCCAGCTCACCGGGGGACTCCTCGAGCTCCTACAATGAGCAGTTCTTC. The V gene is TRBV18, the J gene TRBJ2-1, with D possibly matching TRBD2 (6 bases). The CDR3 totals 17 residues. V was trimmed by 3 bases and J by 0 bases, leaving 15 bases between them. Germline CDR1 and CDR2: KGHSH and LQKENI. Using reference TRBV18 and TRBJ2-1 for the parts outside the CDR3, the full variable domain is NAGVMQNPRHLVRRRGQEARLRCSPMKGHSHVYWYRQLPEEGLKFMVYLQKENIIDESGMPKERFSAEFPKEGPSILRIQQVVRGDSAAYFCASSPGDSSSSYNEQFFGPGTRLTVL.